This TCR beta chain was obtained from a study of T-cell reconstitution after alpha-beta-depleted transplantation in children. Study-level points and caveats: Roughly two months post-transplant, alpha-beta T cells reportedly originated from several hundred graft clones that had expanded. Newly produced T cells mostly accounted for T-cell counts and diversity one year post-transplant. Diversity of TCRbeta at day 60 was high in some patients, arising from surviving recipient T cells and thymic progenitors.

A TCRbeta library incorporating unique molecular identifiers was prepared. TCRdb called the PCR reads again in MiXCR, with one record for every CDR3 protein. The table records around 440,000 distinct CDR3 sequences, 10% of them present only once. This CDR3 has 16 amino acids. V lost 2 bases, J lost 4 bases, and 4 bases stayed unmatched. Germline V CDR1 and CDR2: LGHNA, YSLEER. There are a few counts of this clonotype. Antigen: not known. Sequencing was performed on PBMCs, taken before TCRalphabeta/CD19-depleted stem cell transplant. The source of this sequence is a child aged 2-15 years with inherited bone marrow failure, due to receive a stem cell transplant. This chain joins TRBV4-3 and TRBJ2-3; 12 bases are a match to TRBD2. This CDR3 reads CASSQRLAGVSDTQYF. DNA for the CDR3: TGCGCCAGCAGCCAAAGACTAGCGGGAGTGTCAGATACGCAGTATTTT.